This TCR beta chain comes out of a study of cytomegalovirus exposure and HLA in healthy donors. Study-level results: Testing in vitro showed three CMV-associated chains specific for CMV antigens. Published work reported that the classifier diagnosed cytomegalovirus status with high specificity and sensitivity. Among TCR sequences, most were rare, though some public TCRs appeared in many donors.

In the case of this clone: Its antigen remains unidentified.

The study drew the donors from its roughly 120-subject validation cohort, separate from the roughly 700-subject first cohort. V gave up 6 bases and J gave up 4 bases; unmatched junction bases: 4. Germline assignment: CDR1 SNHLY and CDR2 FYNNEI. The CDR3 runs to 13 residues. Repertoires were generated with immunoSEQ multiplex PCR, while TCRdb's copy carries only in-frame clones and drops some. The table records approximately 180,000 clones, around 87% of them present only once. Source material: PBMCs. The chain is built from TRBV2 and TRBJ1-2; 8 bases map to TRBD1. The receptor comes from a young woman in good health and CMV-seronegative. The CDR3 here is CASRGQGSYGYTF. For the CDR3, the DNA is TGTGCCAGCAGAGGACAGGGCTCCTATGGCTACACCTTC.